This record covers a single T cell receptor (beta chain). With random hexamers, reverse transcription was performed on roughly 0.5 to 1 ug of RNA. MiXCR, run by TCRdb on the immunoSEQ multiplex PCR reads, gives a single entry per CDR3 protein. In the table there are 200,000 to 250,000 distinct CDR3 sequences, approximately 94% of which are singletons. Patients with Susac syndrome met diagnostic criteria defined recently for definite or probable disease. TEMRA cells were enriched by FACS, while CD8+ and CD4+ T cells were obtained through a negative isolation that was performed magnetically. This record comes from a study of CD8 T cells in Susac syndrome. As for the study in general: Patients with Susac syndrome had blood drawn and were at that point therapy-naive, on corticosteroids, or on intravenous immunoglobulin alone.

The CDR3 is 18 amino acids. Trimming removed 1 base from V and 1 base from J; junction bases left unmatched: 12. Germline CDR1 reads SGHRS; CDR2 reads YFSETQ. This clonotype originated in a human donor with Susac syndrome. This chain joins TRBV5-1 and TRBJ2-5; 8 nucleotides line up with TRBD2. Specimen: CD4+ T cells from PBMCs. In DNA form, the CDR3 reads TGCGCCAGCAGCTTGCTCGAGAGAATAGCGGGACCCCAAGAGACCCAGTACTTC. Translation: CASSLLERIAGPQETQYF.